The 23 T cell receptor beta chains listed next were all sequenced from one sample in a study of response to subunit inactivated influenza vaccine. TCRdb reanalysed the RT-PCR reads using MiXCR and keeps one entry per CDR3 protein. The sample consists of about 650,000 distinct CDR3 sequences, roughly 14% of them appearing once. Sequencing was performed on PBMCs from blood, taken about 11 days after vaccination. The receptor set was obtained from a middle-aged man who received an inactivated influenza vaccine.

The rearrangement uses TRBV20-1 and TRBJ1-6, with D possibly TRBD1 on 5 matching bases. CDR1 and CDR2 (germline): DFQATT, SNEGSKA (reference sequence). V lost 0 bases, J lost 7 bases, and 19 bases lay in between. The length of the CDR3 is 17 residues. The CDR3, as DNA: TGCAGTGCTAGAGAGACACGCGCTGGTTGGGGCAATTCACCCCTCCACTTT. This translates into CSARETRAGWGNSPLHF.

The chain has TRBV5-1 and TRBJ2-3, with TRBD2 matching over 8 bases. The CDR3 length is 16 residues. Germline V gives CDR1 SGHRS, CDR2 YFSETQ. Germline trimming cut 3 bases from V and 2 bases from J; bases unmatched to any gene: 8. CDR3 sequence (DNA): TGCGCCAGCAGCTGGGGCAGCGGGGGAACCACAGATACGCAGTATTTT. It codes for CASSWGSGGTTDTQYF.

The V call is TRBV6-1, the J call TRBJ1-5, with TRBD1 matching over 8 bases. The germline CDR1 and CDR2 sequences are MNHNS and SASEGT. Trimming cost V 4 bases and J 0 bases; bases outside gene matches: 5. This CDR3 has 16 amino acids. The CDR3 coding sequence is TGTGCCAGCAGTGGAACAGGGGGGGATAGCAATCAGCCCCAGCATTTT. Its protein product is CASSGTGGDSNQPQHF.

This clonotype was counted many times. The V call is TRBV7-2, the J call TRBJ2-3; D unresolved. Germline CDR1 reads SGHTA; CDR2 reads FQGNSA. V shed 3 bases and J shed 2 bases, with 12 bases lying between them. The CDR3 runs 15 residues. The CDR3 coding sequence is TGTGCCAGCAGCTTCGCCCCTCACAACACAGATACGCAGTATTTT. Amino acid sequence: CASSFAPHNTDTQYF.

This chain joins TRBV12-3 or TRBV12-4 and TRBJ2-2; D is unclear. V lost 11 bases and J 1 base, leaving 11 bases between the germline ends. The CDR3 contains 13 residues. The DNA for the CDR3 is TGTGCCTGTCAAGGCAGGAACACCGGGGAGCTGTTTTTT. Encoded protein: CACQGRNTGELFF.

This sequence joins TRBV4-2 and TRBJ2-1, with 9 bases that match TRBD1. The CDR3 consists of 16 residues. Unmatched junction bases numbered 12, after V lost 4 bases and J lost 8 bases. Germline V CDR1 and CDR2: LGHNA, YNFKEQ. The DNA for the CDR3 is TGTGCCAGCAGCCGGGTCGGGACAGGGAGTTTCTATGAGCAGTTCTTC. Its protein is CASSRVGTGSFYEQFF.

The gene calls are TRBV6-1 and TRBJ1-1; no clear D gene. The CDR3 has 13 amino acids. V was pared by 6 bases and J by 1 base, with 9 bases between. Germline CDR1 is MNHNS and CDR2 is SASEGT. The CDR3 protein is CASSIRQNTEAFF. The DNA for the CDR3 is TGTGCCAGCAGCATCCGACAGAACACTGAAGCTTTCTTT.

The rearrangement links TRBV6-5 to TRBJ1-1; 10 bases fit TRBD1. V shed 2 bases, J shed 3 bases, and the junction held 12 bases outside the gene matches. This CDR3 spans 18 amino acids. CDR1 and CDR2 (germline): MNHEY, SVGAGI. The CDR3 DNA reads as TGTGCCAGCAGTTACCCCTCCGGGACAGGGGCGTACGACACTGAAGCTTTCTTT. Its protein is CASSYPSGTGAYDTEAFF.

The chain joins TRBV7-2 to TRBJ2-3, with D unclear. The CDR3 is made up of 14 amino acids. The germline CDR1 and CDR2 sequences are SGHTA and FQGNSA. V lost 5 bases and J 4 bases, leaving 13 bases between the germline ends. The CDR3 sequence: CASSRLNYPDTQYF. The CDR3 nucleotides read TGTGCCAGCAGCCGCCTCAATTATCCAGATACGCAGTATTTT.

This clonotype was counted only a few times. This sequence joins TRBV5-1 and TRBJ2-1; tentatively, D is TRBD1 or TRBD2 (5 bases each). CDR1 and CDR2 (germline): SGHRS, YFSETQ. Trimming shortened V by 3 bases and J by 15 bases, and 22 bases separated the two germline ends. The CDR3 spans 14 residues. CDR3 in amino acids: CASSSPMSPLGPFF. The CDR3 DNA follows: TGCGCCAGCAGCTCGCCAATGAGCCCGCTGGGACCGTTCTTC.

This clonotype was picked up a small number of times. This chain joins TRBV7-9 and TRBJ2-5, with 10 bases matching TRBD2. CDR1 and CDR2 from the germline V gene are SEHNR and FQNEAQ (reference sequence). This CDR3 comprises 16 residues. V was pared by 0 bases and J by 4 bases, with 5 bases of the junction left unmatched. CDR3 DNA sequence: TGTGCCAGCAGCTTAGCCAGCGGGGGGGCCGGAGAGACCCAGTACTTC. Protein: CASSLASGGAGETQYF.

This clonotype has at least ten counts. The V gene is TRBV12-3 or TRBV12-4, the J gene TRBJ2-2; TRBD1 aligns across 7 bases. This CDR3 has 15 amino acids. The V segment lost 6 bases and the J segment 6 bases; nucleotides outside the gene matches: 10. CDR3 DNA sequence: TGTGCCAGCAGCTCACCAACAGGGGCGGCCGGGGAGCTGTTTTTT. Translated, it gives CASSSPTGAAGELFF.

This clonotype has more than one count but fewer than ten. The chain carries TRBV2 and TRBJ1-3; D not resolved. V lost 1 base to trimming and J lost 2 bases, with 6 bases between them. Germline CDR1 is SNHLY and CDR2 is FYNNEI. The length of the CDR3 is 14 residues. The DNA of the CDR3 is TGTGCCAGCAGTGAAGTCCGGACTGGAAACACCATATATTTT. As protein: CASSEVRTGNTIYF.

The sample holds a few counts of this clonotype. The V and J genes are TRBV7-2 and TRBJ1-4; 8 nucleotides line up with TRBD1. The J segment lost 5 bases and the V segment lost 5 bases, leaving 7 bases of the junction unmatched. The CDR3 has 15 amino acids. Germline loops: CDR1 SGHTA, CDR2 FQGNSA. This CDR3 is CASSIRQGLNEKLFF. The CDR3 DNA sequence: TGTGCCAGCAGCATCCGACAGGGGTTAAATGAAAAACTGTTTTTT.

This clonotype was detected many times. CDR3 DNA: TGTGCCAGCAGCTTAGGAGGGGGCTTCCAAGAGACCCAGTACTTC. Translating it yields CASSLGGGFQETQYF. The gene calls are TRBV7-2 and TRBJ2-5; 7 bases align to TRBD1. The germline V gene encodes CDR1 SGHTA and CDR2 FQGNSA. Unmatched junction bases numbered 3, after V lost 1 base and J lost 1 base. This CDR3 is built from 15 residues.

This clonotype was detected a few times. This chain joins TRBV19 and TRBJ1-2; unclear D gene. This CDR3 has 13 amino acids. Germline values: CDR1 LNHDA, CDR2 SQIVND (reference sequence). V dropped 4 bases and J dropped 3 bases, with 9 bases sitting between them. This CDR3 is CASSRTSDYGYTF. CDR3 DNA: TGTGCCAGTAGTAGAACCTCCGACTATGGCTACACCTTC.

This clonotype was observed many times. The chain employs TRBV5-1 and TRBJ2-1, with D perhaps matching TRBD1 (6 bases). This CDR3 region has 13 residues. The V and J ends lost 3 bases and 8 bases respectively, with 12 bases between them. Looked up from germline, CDR1 is SGHRS and CDR2 is YFSETQ. The CDR3 region is CASSSETGYEQFF. The CDR3 bases are TGCGCCAGCAGCTCAGAAACAGGGTATGAGCAGTTCTTC.

This clonotype is a singleton in its sample. This chain joins TRBV2 and TRBJ2-7; TRBD1 agrees at 8 bases. The trim removed 5 bases at V and 0 bases at J, leaving 9 bases unmatched. CDR1 SNHLY and CDR2 FYNNEI come from the germline V gene. This CDR3 region has 16 residues. In DNA, the CDR3 is TGTGCCAGCAGTTTGGGTCCAACAGGGGGCTCCTACGAGCAGTACTTC. Residues: CASSLGPTGGSYEQYF.

The table lists this clonotype with a few counts. The chain combines TRBV6-5 with TRBJ2-3, with 10 nucleotides matching TRBD2. In germline, CDR1 is MNHEY, CDR2 SVGAGI. The CDR3 has 16 residues. Unmatched junction bases numbered 7, after V lost 0 bases and J lost 7 bases. The CDR3 bases are TGTGCCAGCAGTTACTCGTCTAGCGGGAGTCGGTATACGCAGTATTTT. Protein sequence: CASSYSSSGSRYTQYF.

The gene calls are TRBV12-3 or TRBV12-4 and TRBJ1-1; TRBD1 aligns across 11 bases. Trimming cost V 6 bases and J 5 bases; bases outside gene matches: 8. The CDR3 contains 15 residues. This chain's CDR3 is CASSLGQGATTEAFF. The CDR3, as DNA: TGTGCCAGCAGCCTAGGACAGGGGGCAACTACTGAAGCTTTCTTT.

The chain joins TRBV4-3 to TRBJ2-3; D is possibly TRBD2 (6 bases). CDR3 size: 17 residues. Trimming cost V 4 bases and J 0 bases, with 17 bases left between them. CDR1 is LGHNA and CDR2 is YSLEER in the germline V gene. The CDR3 DNA reads as TGCGCCAGCAGCCCGAGTTCGTCGGGAGAGAGCACAGATACGCAGTATTTT. It codes for CASSPSSSGESTDTQYF.

This clonotype was recorded a few times. V gene TRBV7-2 combines with J gene TRBJ2-5; maybe TRBD1 (6 bases). Germline-derived CDR1 and CDR2 are SGHTA and FQGNSA. The CDR3 runs 15 residues. V dropped 3 bases and J dropped 7 bases, with 18 bases sitting between them. The CDR3 nucleotides are TGTGCCAGCAGCTTGGGGTCAGGGGCCCCGGGGACCCAGTACTTC. This encodes CASSLGSGAPGTQYF.

V usage is TRBV4-1 and J usage is TRBJ1-5, with TRBD1 matching over 7 bases. Germline-derived CDR1 and CDR2 are MGHRA and YSYEKL. The J segment lost 3 bases and the V segment lost 3 bases, leaving 5 bases of the junction unmatched. The CDR3 loop spans 15 amino acids. Here the CDR3 reads CASSHRTGVNQPQHF. CDR3 nucleotide sequence: TGCGCCAGCAGCCATCGGACAGGAGTCAATCAGCCCCAGCATTTT.